These 31 T cell receptor beta chains originate from one sample sequenced in a study of cytomegalovirus exposure and HLA in healthy donors (dated by TCRdb to 2016 to 2017). Libraries were made using the immunoSEQ multiplex PCR assay. For the multiplex PCR, a mixture combining 60 forward primers for TCR Vbeta segments and 13 reverse primers for TCR Jbeta segments was used. This immuneACCESS table, as held by TCRdb, lists in-frame sequences with V and J called but not all clones. Of the missing ones, under half trace to an unresolved V gene in checked studies; the others have no known cause. The sample table holds around 150,000 clones, of which roughly three quarters were seen once. Jointly, the top ten make up over 1.2% of the sample. Material for sequencing was PBMCs. These receptors were taken from a man aged 60-69 years in good health and CMV-seronegative.

The chain uses TRBV7-2 and TRBJ2-7; D uncertain. Trimming left V 2 bases short and J 3 bases short, with 5 bases between. The CDR3 runs to 12 residues. Germline values: CDR1 SGHTA, CDR2 FQGNSA. The CDR3 sequence is CASSLSDYEQYF. The CDR3 DNA sequence: TGTGCCAGCAGCTTAAGCGACTACGAGCAGTACTTC. The full variable domain, with the rest looked up from reference TRBV7-2 and TRBJ2-7, is GAGVSQSPSNKVTEKGKDVELRCDPISGHTALYWYRQSLGQGLEFLIYFQGNSAPDKSGLPSDRFSAERTGGSVSTLTIQRTQQEDSAVYLCASSLSDYEQYFGPGTRLTVT.

This clone was seen more than once but under ten times. V usage is TRBV7-6 and J usage is TRBJ2-7; weak D call: TRBD1 (5 bases). CDR1 and CDR2 from the germline V gene are SGHVS and FNYEAQ. The CDR3 is made up of 14 amino acids. Trimming took 5 bases from V and 2 from J, leaving 13 bases between them. CDR3 sequence (DNA): TGTGCCAGCAGCCCGAAGACAGCGACCTACGAGCAGTACTTC. It translates to CASSPKTATYEQYF.

The rearrangement links TRBV7-9 to TRBJ2-3; 11 bases are a match to TRBD1. The CDR3 contains 15 residues. Germline trimming cut 4 bases from V and 3 bases from J; bases unmatched to any gene: 3. Germline values: CDR1 SEHNR, CDR2 FQNEAQ (reference sequence). The CDR3 DNA reads TGTGCCAGCAGCTCCGGGACAGGGGGGACAGATACGCAGTATTTT. It yields the protein CASSSGTGGTDTQYF. The full variable domain, completed using reference TRBV7-9 and TRBJ2-3, is DTGVSQNPRHKITKRGQNVTFRCDPISEHNRLYWYRQTLGQGPEFLTYFQNEAQLEKSRLLSDRFSAERPKGSFSTLEIQRTEQGDSAMYLCASSSGTGGTDTQYFGPGTRLTVL.

In this sample, this clone turned up a few times. The gene calls are TRBV7-2 and TRBJ2-3, with a weak D call TRBD1 (6 bases). The CDR3 extends over 16 amino acids. Germline assignment: CDR1 SGHTA and CDR2 FQGNSA. Trimming cost V 5 bases and J 0 bases, with 15 bases left between them. This chain's CDR3 is CASSRGGITSTDTQYF. The CDR3 bases are TGTGCCAGCAGCAGAGGGGGAATCACTAGCACAGATACGCAGTATTTT.

The chain combines TRBV7-7 with TRBJ2-5; 9 bases are a match to TRBD2. V was pared by 0 bases and J by 5 bases, with 4 bases of the junction left unmatched. Germline V gives CDR1 SSHAT, CDR2 FNYEAQ (reference sequence). The CDR3 is 15 amino acids. The CDR3 DNA is TGTGCCAGCAGCTTAGCGCCTGGGACTAGCGAGACCCAGTACTTC. It encodes CASSLAPGTSETQYF.

DNA of the CDR3: TGCGCCAGCAGCCAAGAACGCCCGGGTACGCAGTATTTT. Amino acid sequence: CASSQERPGTQYF. V and J are TRBV4-1 and TRBJ2-3; D not resolved. The CDR3 contains 13 residues. Deletions cut 0 bases from V and 8 bases from J, with 9 bases between. CDR1 and CDR2 (germline): MGHRA, YSYEKL.

The chain has TRBV28 and TRBJ2-7; 9 nucleotides match TRBD2. Germline CDR1 is MDHEN and CDR2 is SYDVKM. The ends lost 7 bases at V and 2 bases at J; junction bases unmatched: 3. CDR3 length: 13 amino acids. DNA for the CDR3: TGTGCCAGCACTGGACTAGCGACCTACGAGCAGTACTTC. Protein sequence: CASTGLATYEQYF.

This chain joins TRBV28 and TRBJ1-2; D may be TRBD1 (5 bases). The CDR3 has 12 amino acids. V lost 3 bases and J lost 7, with 9 bases in between. Germline CDR1 MDHEN, CDR2 SYDVKM. The CDR3 DNA reads as TGTGCCAGCAGTTTTCGGGGGGTTGGCTACACCTTC. It is translated as CASSFRGVGYTF.

The J gene is TRBJ2-4, the V gene TRBV13, with TRBD1 matching 9 bases. V lost 5 bases to trimming and J lost 6 bases; unmatched junction nucleotides: 5. The CDR3 extends over 14 amino acids. Germline V gene data show CDR1 as PRHDT and CDR2 as FYEKMQ (reference sequence). This chain's CDR3 is CASSQPGQGNIQYF. CDR3 sequence (DNA): TGTGCCAGCAGCCAGCCGGGACAGGGAAACATTCAGTACTTC.

The chain joins TRBV2 to TRBJ2-3; 8 bases are shared with TRBD1. Trimming took 3 bases from V and 7 from J; bases not matched to a gene: 12. CDR3 length: 16 residues. CDR1 SNHLY and CDR2 FYNNEI come from the germline V gene. CDR3 region: CASSEETGDIRNTQYF. The CDR3 coding sequence is TGTGCCAGCAGTGAGGAGACAGGGGACATAAGGAATACGCAGTATTTT. Full variable domain (missing parts from reference TRBV2 and TRBJ2-3): EPEVTQTPSHQVTQMGQEVILRCVPISNHLYFYWYRQILGQKVEFLVSFYNNEISEKSEIFDDQFSVERPDGSNFTLKIRSTKLEDSAMYFCASSEETGDIRNTQYFGPGTRLTVL.

This clone is a singleton in its sample. The chain joins TRBV27 to TRBJ2-5; D is possibly TRBD1 (6 bases). The CDR3 has 14 residues. In germline, CDR1 is MNHEY, CDR2 SMNVEV (reference sequence). V dropped 8 bases and J dropped 5 bases, with 18 bases sitting between them. CDR3 DNA sequence: TGTGCCAGCCGTCGGGGCAGGGGTATGGAGACCCAGTACTTC. It is translated as CASRRGRGMETQYF.

The CDR3: CAWSSGSYEQYF. In nucleotides, the CDR3 is TGTGCCTGGAGTTCAGGCTCCTACGAGCAGTACTTC. The V gene is TRBV30, the J gene TRBJ2-7, with no clear D. V was pared by 2 bases and J by 0 bases, with 5 bases between. This CDR3 spans 12 amino acids. Looked up from germline, CDR1 is GTSNPN and CDR2 is SVGIG (reference sequence).

This chain connects TRBV5-1 to TRBJ1-1; a possible D gene is TRBD1 (6 bases). The CDR3 is 13 amino acids. V dropped 0 bases and J dropped 3 bases, with 6 bases sitting between them. The germline V gene encodes CDR1 SGHRS and CDR2 YFSETQ. Written as DNA, the CDR3 is TGCGCCAGCAGCTTGGGGGGGCACACTGAAGCTTTCTTT. Translating it yields CASSLGGHTEAFF. The full variable domain, rest sourced from reference TRBV5-1 and TRBJ1-1, is KAGVTQTPRYLIKTRGQQVTLSCSPISGHRSVSWYQQTPGQGLQFLFEYFSETQRNKGNFPGRFSGRQFSNSRSEMNVSTLELGDSALYLCASSLGGHTEAFFGQGTRLTVV.

V is TRBV11-2 and J is TRBJ2-7, with D tentatively TRBD1 (5 bases). The germline V gene encodes CDR1 SGHAT and CDR2 FQNNGV. V was cut by 0 bases and J by 2 bases, with 8 bases left in between. The CDR3 runs 14 residues. The CDR3 protein is CASSLELGAYEQYF. The CDR3 DNA reads TGTGCCAGCAGCTTAGAGCTAGGGGCCTACGAGCAGTACTTC. The full variable domain, with the rest looked up from reference TRBV11-2 and TRBJ2-7, is EAGVAQSPRYKIIEKRQSVAFWCNPISGHATLYWYQQILGQGPKLLIQFQNNGVVDDSQLPKDRFSAERLKGVDSTLKIQPAKLEDSAVYLCASSLELGAYEQYFGPGTRLTVT.

The chain employs TRBV2 and TRBJ2-1; D is ambiguous. The CDR3 length is 11 residues. CDR1 is SNHLY and CDR2 is FYNNEI in the germline V gene. Trimming left V 8 bases short and J 3 bases short, with 5 bases between. CDR3 region: CASSYYNEQFF. Written as DNA, the CDR3 is TGTGCCAGCTCTTACTACAATGAGCAGTTCTTC.

The table lists this clone with a few counts. CDR3 DNA sequence: TGTGCCAGCCGAAGGGGTTTTGGCACAGATACGCAGTATTTT. Translation gives CASRRGFGTDTQYF. V usage is TRBV19 and J usage is TRBJ2-3; the D gene is possibly TRBD1 (5 bases). CDR1 is LNHDA and CDR2 is SQIVND in the germline V gene (reference sequence). V lost 9 bases and J 1 base, leaving 14 bases between the germline ends. CDR3 length: 14 residues.

The chain employs TRBV29-1 and TRBJ1-3; D may be TRBD1 (6 bases). This CDR3 is 14 amino acids long. The V end lost 4 bases, the J end lost 0 bases, and 10 bases lay between the germline ends. Germline V gene data show CDR1 as SQVTM and CDR2 as ANQGSEA. The CDR3 is CSVGGTSSGNTIYF. Here the CDR3 DNA reads TGCAGCGTTGGGGGGACAAGCTCTGGAAACACCATATATTTT.

The gene calls are TRBV5-4 and TRBJ1-1, with D possibly matching TRBD1 (5 bases). This CDR3 is built from 13 residues. In germline, CDR1 is SGHNT, CDR2 YYREEE (reference sequence). The germline V and J ends were trimmed by 1 base and 3 bases, with 7 bases remaining between them. This CDR3 reads CASSLSQDTEAFF. The CDR3 DNA follows: TGTGCCAGCAGCTTGTCACAGGACACTGAAGCTTTCTTT.

This chain joins TRBV5-1 and TRBJ2-7; 9 nucleotides agree with TRBD2. This CDR3 contains 17 residues. Trimming removed 3 bases from V and 9 bases from J; junction bases left unmatched: 19. CDR1 is SGHRS and CDR2 is YFSETQ in the germline V gene. CDR3 nucleotides: TGCGCCAGCAGCTCCCGATCACCGGGACTAGCAGCGCAATGGCAGTACTTC. Translating gives CASSSRSPGLAAQWQYF.

The sample holds a few counts of this clone. This sequence joins TRBV10-3 and TRBJ2-1, with 7 bases lining up with TRBD2. Germline V gives CDR1 ENHRY, CDR2 SYGVKD. CDR3 length: 13 amino acids. The ends lost 6 bases at V and 4 bases at J; junction bases unmatched: 3. In nucleotides, the CDR3 is TGTGCCATCAGGGGGGGGGAATACAATGAGCAGTTCTTC. It codes for CAIRGGEYNEQFF.

V usage is TRBV11-3 and J usage is TRBJ2-5; 10 bases align to TRBD1. The CDR3 has 16 amino acids. Germline V lookup: CDR1 SGHNT, CDR2 YENEEA. The trim removed 3 bases at V and 4 bases at J, leaving 8 bases unmatched. CDR3 in amino acids: CASSLGTGDSSETQYF. The CDR3 bases are TGTGCCAGCAGCTTGGGGACAGGGGATTCCTCAGAGACCCAGTACTTC.

V usage is TRBV28 and J usage is TRBJ1-1; 12 nucleotides match TRBD1. The J segment lost 5 bases and the V segment lost 5 bases, leaving 12 bases of the junction unmatched. Germline V gene sequence: CDR1 MDHEN, CDR2 SYDVKM. The CDR3 consists of 17 residues. The CDR3, as DNA: TGTGCCAGCAGTCTCCGGGACAGGGGGCTTCGAGGAACTGAAGCTTTCTTT. Its protein product is CASSLRDRGLRGTEAFF.

The chain recombines TRBV28 with TRBJ1-1, with a possible D match to TRBD1 (6 bases). V was pared by 0 bases and J by 6 bases, with 14 bases between. This CDR3 is 15 amino acids long. Germline CDR1 and CDR2: MDHEN and SYDVKM. DNA for the CDR3: TGTGCCAGCAGTTTATGGGGGGCAGTTGTCCCTGAAGCTTTCTTT. Its translation is CASSLWGAVVPEAFF.

The chain is built from TRBV6-4 and TRBJ2-1; D uncertain. CDR3 length: 17 amino acids. V lost 5 bases and J lost 0, with 17 bases in between. Germline V gene lookup returns CDR1 MRHNA and CDR2 SNTAGT. The CDR3 spells CASSLEYGSSSYNEQFF. The CDR3, as DNA: TGTGCCAGCAGTCTAGAGTACGGATCGAGCTCCTACAATGAGCAGTTCTTC.

J is TRBJ2-7 and V is TRBV7-9, with TRBD2 identical over 8 bases. The V gene's germline CDR1 is SEHNR and CDR2 FQNEAQ (reference sequence). The CDR3 totals 16 residues. Trimming cost V 5 bases and J 2 bases; bases outside gene matches: 11. This chain's CDR3 is CASSLGGGLRTYEQYF. CDR3 in DNA: TGTGCCAGCAGCCTCGGGGGGGGTTTGCGGACCTACGAGCAGTACTTC.

The chain uses TRBV7-2 and TRBJ2-7; 8 bases are a match to TRBD1. Germline CDR1 is SGHTA and CDR2 is FQGNSA. The trim removed 2 bases at V and 0 bases at J, leaving 3 bases unmatched. CDR3 size: 15 residues. In DNA form, the CDR3 reads TGTGCCAGCAGCTTAAGGACAGGGAGCTCCTACGAGCAGTACTTC. Amino acids: CASSLRTGSSYEQYF.

The J gene is TRBJ1-1, the V gene TRBV5-1; 12 bases align to TRBD1. The CDR3 has 15 residues. The germline CDR1 and CDR2 sequences are SGHRS and YFSETQ. V shed 4 bases, J shed 5 bases, and the junction held 6 bases outside the gene matches. DNA for the CDR3: TGCGCCAGCAGCAAGGGACAGGGGGCAACGACTGAAGCTTTCTTT. Encoded protein: CASSKGQGATTEAFF.

The V gene is TRBV6-5, the J gene TRBJ2-1; D uncertain. Trimming took off 7 bases at V and 1 base at J, with 11 bases between the two ends. The CDR3 extends over 14 amino acids. CDR1 MNHEY and CDR2 SVGAGI come from the germline V gene. The DNA of the CDR3 is TGTGCCAGCACAAGCTTGGAGTCCTACAATGAGCAGTTCTTC. It specifies CASTSLESYNEQFF.

This clone came up once. The chain couples TRBV7-2 to TRBJ1-2; 7 bases map to TRBD1. Germline V gene lookup returns CDR1 SGHTA and CDR2 FQGNSA. The length of the CDR3 is 15 residues. J gave up 0 bases and V 4 bases, and 5 bases lay outside the gene matches. The CDR3 nucleotides are TGTGCCAGCAGCTACGCAGGGGGGTCTAACTATGGCTACACCTTC. Residues: CASSYAGGSNYGYTF.

The chain carries TRBV4-1 and TRBJ2-3; TRBD2 matches 11 bases. The V segment lost 1 base and the J segment 2 bases; nucleotides outside the gene matches: 5. The CDR3 covers 17 residues. Germline V CDR1 and CDR2: MGHRA, YSYEKL. The CDR3, as DNA: TGCGCCAGCAGCCAAGGGATGGGACTAGCGGCCACAGATACGCAGTATTTT. It specifies CASSQGMGLAATDTQYF.

The V gene is TRBV6-4, the J gene TRBJ1-1; possibly TRBD1 for D (6 bases). In germline, CDR1 is MRHNA, CDR2 SNTAGT. CDR3 length: 13 residues. V lost 0 bases, J lost 11 bases, and 13 bases lay in between. CDR3 region: CASSDSGQGRAFF. CDR3 DNA sequence: TGTGCCAGCAGTGACTCTGGGCAGGGGCGCGCTTTCTTT.